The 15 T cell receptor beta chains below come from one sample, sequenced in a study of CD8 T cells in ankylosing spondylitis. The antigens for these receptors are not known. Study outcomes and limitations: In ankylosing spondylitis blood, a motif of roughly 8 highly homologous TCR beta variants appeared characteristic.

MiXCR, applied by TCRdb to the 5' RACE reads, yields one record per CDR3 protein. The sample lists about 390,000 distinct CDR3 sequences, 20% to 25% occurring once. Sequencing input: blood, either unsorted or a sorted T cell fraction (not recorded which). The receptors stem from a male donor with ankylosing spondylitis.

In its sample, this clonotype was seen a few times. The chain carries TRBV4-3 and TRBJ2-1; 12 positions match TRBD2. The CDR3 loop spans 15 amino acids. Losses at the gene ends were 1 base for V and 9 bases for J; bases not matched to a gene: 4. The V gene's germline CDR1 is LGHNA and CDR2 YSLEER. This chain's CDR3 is CASSQGLAGVGEQFF. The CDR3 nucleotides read TGCGCCAGCAGCCAAGGACTAGCGGGAGTAGGTGAGCAGTTCTTC.

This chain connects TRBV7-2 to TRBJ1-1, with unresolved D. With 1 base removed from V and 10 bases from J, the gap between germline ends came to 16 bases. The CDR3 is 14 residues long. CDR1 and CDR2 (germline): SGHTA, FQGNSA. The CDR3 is CASSLEPLPWGAFF. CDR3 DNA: TGTGCCAGCAGCTTAGAGCCATTACCCTGGGGAGCTTTCTTT.

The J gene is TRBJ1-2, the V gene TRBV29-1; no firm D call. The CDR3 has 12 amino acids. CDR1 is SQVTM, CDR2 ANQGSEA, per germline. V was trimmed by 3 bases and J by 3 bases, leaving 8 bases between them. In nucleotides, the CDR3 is TGCAGCGTTGAGTCTGCAGACTATGGCTACACCTTC. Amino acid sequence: CSVESADYGYTF.

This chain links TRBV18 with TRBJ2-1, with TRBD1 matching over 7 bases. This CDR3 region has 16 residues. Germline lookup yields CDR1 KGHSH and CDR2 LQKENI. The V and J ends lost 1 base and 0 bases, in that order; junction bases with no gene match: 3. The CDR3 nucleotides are TGTGCCAGCTCACCACGACAGGGAAGCTCCTACAATGAGCAGTTCTTC. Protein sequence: CASSPRQGSSYNEQFF.

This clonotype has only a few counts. CDR3 region: CASSPNMGQPQHF. In nucleotides, the CDR3 is TGTGCCAGCAGCCCGAACATGGGCCAGCCCCAGCATTTT. The chain links TRBV7-2 to TRBJ1-5; D call uncertain. The CDR3 is 13 amino acids. The germline V gene encodes CDR1 SGHTA and CDR2 FQGNSA. V was trimmed by 5 bases and J by 7 bases, leaving 12 bases between them.

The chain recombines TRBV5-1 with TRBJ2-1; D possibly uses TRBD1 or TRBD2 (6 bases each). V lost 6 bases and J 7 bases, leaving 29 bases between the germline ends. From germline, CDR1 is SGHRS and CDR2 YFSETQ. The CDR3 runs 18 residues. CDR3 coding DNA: TGCGCCAGCACATTGGCCCTAGGGGGTGGCGGGATGAAGAATGAGCAGTTCTTC. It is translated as CASTLALGGGGMKNEQFF.

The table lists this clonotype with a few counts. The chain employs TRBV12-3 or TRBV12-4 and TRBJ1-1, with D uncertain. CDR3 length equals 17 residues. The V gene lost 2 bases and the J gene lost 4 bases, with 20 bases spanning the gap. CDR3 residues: CASSLNVQRVLGTEAFF. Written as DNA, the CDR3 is TGTGCCAGCAGTTTAAATGTTCAGCGCGTATTGGGCACTGAAGCTTTCTTT.

CDR3 sequence: CSANPARTATDEQYF. In DNA form, the CDR3 reads TGCAGTGCTAATCCAGCCCGGACTGCGACCGACGAGCAGTACTTC. The chain employs TRBV20-1 and TRBJ2-7; a possible D gene is TRBD2 (5 bases). CDR1 is DFQATT, CDR2 SNEGSKA, per germline (reference sequence). CDR3 length: 15 amino acids. The V and J ends lost 4 bases and 5 bases respectively, with 21 bases between them.

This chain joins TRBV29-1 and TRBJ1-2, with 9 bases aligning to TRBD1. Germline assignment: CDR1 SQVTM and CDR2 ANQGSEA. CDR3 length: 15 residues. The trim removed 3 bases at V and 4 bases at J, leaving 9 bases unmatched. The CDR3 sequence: CSVDTGQGLLYGYTF. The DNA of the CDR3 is TGCAGCGTTGATACGGGACAGGGTCTGCTCTATGGCTACACCTTC.

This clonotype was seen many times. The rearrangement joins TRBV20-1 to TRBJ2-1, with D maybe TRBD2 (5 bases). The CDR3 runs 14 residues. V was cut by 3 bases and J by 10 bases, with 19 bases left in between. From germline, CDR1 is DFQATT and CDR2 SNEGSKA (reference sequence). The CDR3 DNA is TGCAGTGCTAGTCCCCCATTAAAGGGAGAGGAGCAGTTCTTC. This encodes CSASPPLKGEEQFF.

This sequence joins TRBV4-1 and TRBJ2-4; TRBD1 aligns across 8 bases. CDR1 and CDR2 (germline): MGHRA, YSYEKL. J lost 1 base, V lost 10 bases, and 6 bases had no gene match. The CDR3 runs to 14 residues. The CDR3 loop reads CATSTGVAKNIQYF. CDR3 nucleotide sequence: TGCGCCACCTCGACAGGGGTGGCCAAAAACATTCAGTACTTC.

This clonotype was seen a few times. The CDR3 nucleotides read TGCAGTGCCCCACCGGGACTAGCGGGGTACGAGCAGTACTTC. Its translation is CSAPPGLAGYEQYF. The V call is TRBV20-1, the J call TRBJ2-7, with TRBD2 matching 13 bases. V lost 6 bases and J lost 4; bases outside the gene matches: 6. The germline CDR1 and CDR2 sequences are DFQATT and SNEGSKA (reference sequence). The CDR3 runs to 14 residues.

DNA of the CDR3: TGTGCCAGCATCTCAGATGTGAACACTGAAGCTTTCTTT. As protein: CASISDVNTEAFF. The chain couples TRBV12-3 or TRBV12-4 to TRBJ1-1; D not resolved. Trimming took off 7 bases at V and 0 bases at J, with 9 bases between the two ends. The CDR3 is made up of 13 amino acids.

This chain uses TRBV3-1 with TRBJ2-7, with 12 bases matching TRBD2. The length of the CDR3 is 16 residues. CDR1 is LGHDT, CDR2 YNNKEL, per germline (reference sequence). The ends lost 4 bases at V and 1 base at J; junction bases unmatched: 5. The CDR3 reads CASSLTTSGRSYEQYF. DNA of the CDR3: TGTGCCAGCAGCCTTACGACTAGCGGGAGATCCTACGAGCAGTACTTC.

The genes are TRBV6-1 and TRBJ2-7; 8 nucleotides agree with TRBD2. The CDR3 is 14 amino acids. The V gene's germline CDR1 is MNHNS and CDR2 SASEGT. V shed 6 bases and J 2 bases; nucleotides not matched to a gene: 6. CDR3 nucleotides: TGTGCCAGCAGCCGTTCGGGACTAGCCTACGAGCAGTACTTC. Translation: CASSRSGLAYEQYF.